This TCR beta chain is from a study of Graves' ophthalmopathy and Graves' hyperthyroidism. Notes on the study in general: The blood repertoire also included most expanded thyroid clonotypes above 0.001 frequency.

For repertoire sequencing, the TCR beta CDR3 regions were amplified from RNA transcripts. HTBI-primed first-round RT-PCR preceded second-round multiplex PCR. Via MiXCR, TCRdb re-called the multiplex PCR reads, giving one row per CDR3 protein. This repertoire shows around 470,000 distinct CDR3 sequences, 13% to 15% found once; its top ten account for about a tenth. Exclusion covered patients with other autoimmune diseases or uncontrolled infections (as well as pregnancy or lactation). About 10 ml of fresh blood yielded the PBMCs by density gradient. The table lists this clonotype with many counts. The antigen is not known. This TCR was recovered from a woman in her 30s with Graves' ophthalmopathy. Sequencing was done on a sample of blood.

In DNA, the CDR3 is TGTGCCAGCAGGCCGACAGGGGACTATGGCTACACCTTC. It yields the protein CASRPTGDYGYTF. The chain employs TRBV27 and TRBJ1-2; 8 bases are shared with TRBD1. The germline V gene encodes CDR1 MNHEY and CDR2 SMNVEV (reference sequence). The CDR3 consists of 13 residues. V was clipped by 6 bases and J by 3 bases; unmatched bases: 3.